What follows describes a single T cell receptor beta chain. What it binds is unknown. The repertoire was sequenced with immunoSEQ multiplex PCR; TCRdb's copy has only in-frame clones and lacks some. This table holds approximately 1.1 million clones, around 82% found once. These data belong to a study of shared clonotypes between healthy human individuals. The study, taken as a whole, reports: Shared clonotypes across all four donors exceeded non-shared ones in generation probability.

The specimen was memory CD4+ T cells from PBMCs. Sample subset: CD45RA-negative fraction. This receptor was taken from a young man in good health. Some clones in this sample may be carry-over from other donors' samples.

The chain's CDR3 is CASSLVGGHGYGYTF. CDR3 sequence (DNA): TGTGCCAGCAGCTTAGTCGGGGGCCACGGCTATGGCTACACCTTC. This chain joins TRBV7-2 and TRBJ1-2, with D perhaps TRBD1 (6 bases). Per germline, CDR1 SGHTA and CDR2 FQGNSA. CDR3 length equals 15 residues. V was cut by 1 base and J by 4 bases, with 13 bases left in between.